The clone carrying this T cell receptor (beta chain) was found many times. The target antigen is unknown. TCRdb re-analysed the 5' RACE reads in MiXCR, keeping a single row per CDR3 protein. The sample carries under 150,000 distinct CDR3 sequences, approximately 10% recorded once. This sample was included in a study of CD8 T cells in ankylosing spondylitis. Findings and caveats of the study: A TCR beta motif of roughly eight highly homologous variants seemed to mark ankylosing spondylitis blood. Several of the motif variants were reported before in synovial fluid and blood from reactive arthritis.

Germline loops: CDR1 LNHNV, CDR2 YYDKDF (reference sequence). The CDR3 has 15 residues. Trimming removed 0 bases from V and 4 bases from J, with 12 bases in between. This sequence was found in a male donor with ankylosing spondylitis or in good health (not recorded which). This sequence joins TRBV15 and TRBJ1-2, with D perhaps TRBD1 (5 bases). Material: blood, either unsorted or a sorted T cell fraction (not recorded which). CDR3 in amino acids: CATSRDLGAFYGYTF. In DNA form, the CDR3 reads TGTGCCACCAGCAGAGATCTCGGGGCTTTCTATGGCTACACCTTC.